These 18 T cell receptor beta chains were all obtained from the same sample, sequenced in a study of OX40 agonist ivuxolimab in advanced cancers. The method was immunoSEQ multiplex PCR; TCRdb's version includes in-frame clones alone and lacks a portion of them. The sample includes tens of thousands of clones, over 85% seen only once; the top ten take 0.85% to 1.2%. The starting material was CD4+ or CD8+ T cells sorted from blood, obtained in a trial of the OX40 agonist ivuxolimab. Every receptor here comes from an adult with an advanced solid tumor such as melanoma, head and neck, liver or kidney cancer.

This chain uses TRBV2 with TRBJ1-5; D possibly corresponds to TRBD1 (5 bases). Germline V CDR1 and CDR2: SNHLY, FYNNEI. V was clipped by 6 bases and J by 0 bases, with 15 bases between them. This CDR3 has 16 residues. The CDR3 loop is CASRLGGGNSNQPQHF. The CDR3 region has the DNA TGTGCCAGCAGACTCGGGGGGGGTAATAGCAATCAGCCCCAGCATTTT.

The table lists this clone with a count of one. The chain recombines TRBV7-9 with TRBJ1-1; 7 positions agree with TRBD1. Per germline, CDR1 SEHNR and CDR2 FQNEAQ (reference sequence). This CDR3 spans 13 amino acids. The junction had 3 bases not matched to a gene; V was cut back by 3 bases and J by 5 bases. The CDR3: CASSFDRATEAFF. CDR3 in DNA: TGTGCCAGCAGCTTCGACAGGGCGACTGAAGCTTTCTTT.

The gene calls are TRBV4-2 and TRBJ2-2; the match to TRBD1 covers 8 bases. Unmatched junction bases numbered 10, after V lost 4 bases and J lost 6 bases. The germline gives CDR1 LGHNA, CDR2 YNFKEQ. This CDR3 contains 16 residues. This CDR3 is CASSPRTGYLAGELFF. As DNA, the CDR3 is TGTGCCAGCAGCCCGCGGACAGGGTACTTGGCCGGGGAGCTGTTTTTT.

This chain joins TRBV12-5 and TRBJ1-6, with D tentatively TRBD1 (5 bases). This CDR3 has 13 amino acids. Trimming shortened V by 8 bases and J by 6 bases, and 11 bases separated the two germline ends. Germline lookup yields CDR1 LGHNT and CDR2 FRNRAP. CDR3 residues: CASCRGGNSPLHF. CDR3 coding DNA: TGTGCTAGTTGTAGGGGAGGTAATTCACCCCTCCACTTT. Full variable domain (rest looked up from reference TRBV12-5 and TRBJ1-6): DARVTQTPRHKVTEMGQEVTMRCQPILGHNTVFWYRQTMMQGLELLAYFRNRAPLDDSGMPKDRFSAEMPDATLATLKIQPSEPRDSAVYFCASCRGGNSPLHFGNGTRLTVT.

The chain employs TRBV29-1 and TRBJ2-3; D assignment may be TRBD1 or TRBD2 (5 bases each). The ends were cut back, 5 bases at V and 6 bases at J, with 21 bases in the middle. The CDR3 has 15 amino acids. Germline CDR1 reads SQVTM; CDR2 reads ANQGSEA. CDR3 residues: CSVSQGRGRLDTQYF. The CDR3 coding sequence is TGCAGCGTTAGCCAGGGACGTGGTAGGTTGGATACGCAGTATTTT.

V is TRBV9 and J is TRBJ2-3; 10 nucleotides agree with TRBD2. The CDR3 contains 15 residues. The V gene's germline CDR1 is SGDLS and CDR2 YYNGEE. The ends lost 1 base at V and 1 base at J; junction bases unmatched: 0. CDR3 loop: CASSVLAGGTDTQYF. CDR3 bases: TGTGCCAGCAGCGTACTAGCGGGGGGCACAGATACGCAGTATTTT.

The chain carries TRBV5-1 and TRBJ2-3, with a weak D call TRBD1 (6 bases). The germline CDR1 and CDR2 sequences are SGHRS and YFSETQ. CDR3 length equals 14 residues. Trimming pared 0 bases from V and 4 bases from J, leaving 9 bases between. The CDR3 sequence: CASSLEEGADTQYF. The CDR3 nucleotides read TGCGCCAGCAGCTTGGAAGAGGGGGCAGATACGCAGTATTTT.

The chain joins TRBV5-6 to TRBJ2-1, with 8 bases lining up with TRBD2. Germline values: CDR1 SGHDT, CDR2 YYEEEE. Unmatched junction bases numbered 12, after V lost 0 bases and J lost 7 bases. The CDR3 has 17 amino acids. DNA for the CDR3: TGTGCCAGCAGCTTGGAGGCCGATGGGACTAGTTATAATGAGCAGTTCTTC. This encodes CASSLEADGTSYNEQFF.

The chain employs TRBV27 and TRBJ2-7, with TRBD1 identical over 9 bases. This CDR3 is built from 15 residues. J was trimmed by 1 base and V by 7 bases; bases with no gene match: 8. The germline V gene encodes CDR1 MNHEY and CDR2 SMNVEV (reference sequence). The CDR3 DNA is TGTGCCAGCACAAAACAGGGGGCCCTATCCTACGAGCAGTACTTC. Translated: CASTKQGALSYEQYF.

V and J are TRBV5-5 and TRBJ2-5, with D perhaps matching TRBD1 (5 bases). Germline V gene data show CDR1 as SGHKS and CDR2 as YYEKEE (reference sequence). Trimming took 2 bases from V and 1 from J, leaving 12 bases between them. This CDR3 has 15 residues. This CDR3 reads CASSFPLTAQETQYF. Written as DNA, the CDR3 is TGTGCCAGCAGCTTCCCCCTGACAGCCCAAGAGACCCAGTACTTC. The full variable domain, in which reference TRBV5-5 and TRBJ2-5 provide the parts outside the CDR3, is DAGVTQSPTHLIKTRGQQVTLRCSPISGHKSVSWYQQVLGQGPQFIFQYYEKEERGRGNFPDRFSARQFPNYSSELNVNALLLGDSALYLCASSFPLTAQETQYFGPGTRLLVL.

CDR3 nucleotides: TGCGCCAGCAGCTTGGCCGATAGTCCTTCCACAGATACGCAGTATTTT. Protein sequence: CASSLADSPSTDTQYF. This sequence joins TRBV5-1 and TRBJ2-3, with D hard to call. Germline V CDR1 and CDR2: SGHRS, YFSETQ. The CDR3 is made up of 16 amino acids. Between the trimmed V and J ends, which lost 0 bases and 2 bases, there was a span of 13 bases. The full variable domain, in which reference TRBV5-1 and TRBJ2-3 provide the parts outside the CDR3, is KAGVTQTPRYLIKTRGQQVTLSCSPISGHRSVSWYQQTPGQGLQFLFEYFSETQRNKGNFPGRFSGRQFSNSRSEMNVSTLELGDSALYLCASSLADSPSTDTQYFGPGTRLTVL.

The rearrangement joins TRBV10-3 to TRBJ1-5, with D tentatively TRBD1 (5 bases). From germline, CDR1 is ENHRY and CDR2 SYGVKD. The CDR3 is made up of 13 amino acids. V was cut by 10 bases and J by 6 bases, with 16 bases left in between. Here the CDR3 reads CATTGDESQPQHF. The CDR3 DNA is TGTGCCACCACCGGGGACGAAAGTCAGCCCCAGCATTTT.

V and J are TRBV7-6 and TRBJ2-7; possibly TRBD1 for D (6 bases). The germline CDR1 and CDR2 sequences are SGHVS and FNYEAQ. The CDR3 is 12 residues long. Deletions cut 5 bases from V and 6 bases from J, with 11 bases between. CDR3 coding DNA: TGTGCCAGCAGCATCCAGGGGCGCGAGCAGTACTTC. Amino acid sequence: CASSIQGREQYF.

This clone showed up just a few times. The chain joins TRBV5-1 to TRBJ2-5, with no clear D. Germline-derived CDR1 and CDR2 are SGHRS and YFSETQ. The CDR3 covers 14 residues. V dropped 4 bases and J dropped 0 bases, with 10 bases sitting between them. CDR3 DNA: TGCGCCAGCAGCCCCCCCGGGCACCAAGAGACCCAGTACTTC. Translated: CASSPPGHQETQYF.

This chain uses TRBV4-2 with TRBJ2-3, with 11 bases matching TRBD2. The trim removed 3 bases at V and 5 bases at J, leaving 10 bases unmatched. Germline assignment: CDR1 LGHNA and CDR2 YNFKEQ. The CDR3 runs 17 residues. CDR3: CASSQREASGGLDTQYF. CDR3 in DNA: TGTGCCAGCAGCCAGAGGGAGGCTAGCGGGGGGCTAGATACGCAGTATTTT.

This clone was observed a single time. This chain joins TRBV10-3 and TRBJ2-5; the D is unclear. Germline V CDR1 and CDR2: ENHRY, SYGVKD. The CDR3 is 13 residues long. V was pared by 4 bases and J by 5 bases, with 11 bases between. Written as DNA, the CDR3 is TGTGCCATCAGTGGACGTGACTCGGAGACCCAGTACTTC. It codes for CAISGRDSETQYF.

The V gene is TRBV2, the J gene TRBJ2-3; perhaps D is TRBD1 or TRBD2 (5 bases each). CDR1 is SNHLY and CDR2 is FYNNEI in the germline V gene. CDR3 length equals 17 residues. V lost 1 base and J 10 bases, leaving 24 bases between the germline ends. This CDR3 is CASSEEGTARVWRAQYF. As DNA, the CDR3 is TGTGCCAGCAGTGAAGAGGGGACGGCTCGAGTTTGGCGAGCGCAGTATTTT.

The rearrangement links TRBV5-8 to TRBJ1-2; no clear D gene. The CDR3 totals 10 residues. The V end was cut by 1 base, the J end by 7 bases, with 2 bases between. Germline V gene data show CDR1 as SGHTS and CDR2 as YDEGEE. In nucleotides, the CDR3 is TGTGCCAGCAGCTTGAGTGGCTACACCTTC. Protein sequence: CASSLSGYTF.